This T cell receptor beta chain appears in the sequencing data of a study of tumour-infiltrating T cells in Burkitt lymphoma. Turning to the study itself: Survival, overall and progression-free, tracked with productive clonality.

Trimming cost V 3 bases and J 0 bases, with 8 bases left between them. CDR3 length: 14 residues. CDR1 is LNHDA and CDR2 is SQIVND in the germline V gene (reference sequence). Data came from immunoSEQ multiplex PCR; TCRdb stores just in-frame clones and leaves some out. The table shows 1,400 or so clones, with 80% to 95% occurring only once. Sequencing used tumor tissue. The V and J genes are TRBV19 and TRBJ1-1; D unresolved. The TCR was taken from a human donor with diffuse large B-cell lymphoma. The CDR3 DNA follows: TGTGCCAGTAGTATTTCCACAGTGAACACTGAAGCTTTCTTT. Protein product: CASSISTVNTEAFF.